This record concerns one TCR beta chain sequence. The germline V gene encodes CDR1 SEHNR and CDR2 FQNEAQ (reference sequence). CDR3 length equals 13 residues. The V gene lost 5 bases and the J gene lost 1 base, with 8 bases spanning the gap. The sample comes from a study of T cell responses to AZD1222 COVID-19 vaccine. Here immunoSEQ multiplex PCR was the method, and the copy in TCRdb shows in-frame clones only, minus some. The top ten hold around 6% of the sample, which has 100,000 to 150,000 clones, about 90% seen once. This TCR came from an adult in good health. The source was peripheral blood, collected on day 0 of AZD1222 vaccination. The V gene is TRBV7-9, the J gene TRBJ1-1, with D unresolved. Here the CDR3 reads CASSPRPNTEAFF. CDR3 coding DNA: TGTGCCAGCAGCCCGCGACCGAACACTGAAGCTTTCTTT.